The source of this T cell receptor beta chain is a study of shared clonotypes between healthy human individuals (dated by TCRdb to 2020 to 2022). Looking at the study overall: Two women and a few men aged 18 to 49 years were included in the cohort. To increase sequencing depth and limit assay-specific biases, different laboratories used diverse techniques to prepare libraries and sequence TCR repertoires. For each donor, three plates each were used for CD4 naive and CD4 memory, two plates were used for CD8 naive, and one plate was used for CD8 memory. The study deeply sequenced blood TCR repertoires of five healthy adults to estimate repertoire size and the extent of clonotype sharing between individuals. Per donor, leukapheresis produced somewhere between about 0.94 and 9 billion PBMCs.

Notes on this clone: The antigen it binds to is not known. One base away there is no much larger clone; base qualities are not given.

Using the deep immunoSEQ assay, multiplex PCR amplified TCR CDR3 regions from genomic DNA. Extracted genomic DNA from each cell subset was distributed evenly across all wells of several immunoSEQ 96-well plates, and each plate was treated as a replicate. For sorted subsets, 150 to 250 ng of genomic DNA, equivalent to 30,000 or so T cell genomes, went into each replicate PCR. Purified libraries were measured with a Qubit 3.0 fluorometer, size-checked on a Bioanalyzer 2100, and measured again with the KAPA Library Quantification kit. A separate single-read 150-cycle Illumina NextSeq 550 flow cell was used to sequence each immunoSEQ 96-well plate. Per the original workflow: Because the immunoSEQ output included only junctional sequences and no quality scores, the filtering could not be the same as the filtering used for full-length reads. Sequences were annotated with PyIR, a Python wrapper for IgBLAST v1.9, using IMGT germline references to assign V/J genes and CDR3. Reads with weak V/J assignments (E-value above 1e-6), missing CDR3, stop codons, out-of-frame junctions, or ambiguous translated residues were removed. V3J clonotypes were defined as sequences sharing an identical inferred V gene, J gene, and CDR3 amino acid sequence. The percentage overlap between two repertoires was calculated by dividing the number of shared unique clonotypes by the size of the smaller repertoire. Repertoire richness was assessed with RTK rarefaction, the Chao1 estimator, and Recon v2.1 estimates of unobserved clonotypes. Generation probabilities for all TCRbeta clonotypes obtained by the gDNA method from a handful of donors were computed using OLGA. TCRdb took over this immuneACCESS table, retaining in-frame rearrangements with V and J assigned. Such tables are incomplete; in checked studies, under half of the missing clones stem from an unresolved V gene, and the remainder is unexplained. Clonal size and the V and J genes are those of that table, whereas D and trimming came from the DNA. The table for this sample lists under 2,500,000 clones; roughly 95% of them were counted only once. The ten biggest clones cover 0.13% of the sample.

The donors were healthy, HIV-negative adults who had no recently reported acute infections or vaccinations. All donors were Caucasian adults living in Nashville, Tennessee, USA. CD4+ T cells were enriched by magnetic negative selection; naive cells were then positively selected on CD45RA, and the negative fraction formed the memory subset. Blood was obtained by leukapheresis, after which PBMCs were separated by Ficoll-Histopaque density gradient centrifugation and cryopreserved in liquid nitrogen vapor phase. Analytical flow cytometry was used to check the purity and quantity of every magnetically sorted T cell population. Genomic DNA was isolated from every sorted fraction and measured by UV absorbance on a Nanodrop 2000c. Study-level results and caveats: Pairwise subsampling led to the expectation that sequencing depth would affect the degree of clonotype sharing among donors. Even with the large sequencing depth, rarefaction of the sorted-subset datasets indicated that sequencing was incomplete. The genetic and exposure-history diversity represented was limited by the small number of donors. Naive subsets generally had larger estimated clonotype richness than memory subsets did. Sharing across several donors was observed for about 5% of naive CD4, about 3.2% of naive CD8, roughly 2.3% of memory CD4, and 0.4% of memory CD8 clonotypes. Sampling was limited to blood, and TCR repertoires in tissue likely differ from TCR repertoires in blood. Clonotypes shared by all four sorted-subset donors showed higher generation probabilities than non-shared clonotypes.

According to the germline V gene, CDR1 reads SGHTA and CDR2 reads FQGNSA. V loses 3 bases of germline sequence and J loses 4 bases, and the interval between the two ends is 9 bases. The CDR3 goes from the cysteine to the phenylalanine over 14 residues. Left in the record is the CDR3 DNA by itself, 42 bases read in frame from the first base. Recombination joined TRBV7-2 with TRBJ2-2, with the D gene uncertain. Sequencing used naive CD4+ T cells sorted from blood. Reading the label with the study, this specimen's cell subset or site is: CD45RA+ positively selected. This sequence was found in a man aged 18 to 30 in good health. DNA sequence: TGTGCCAGCAGCTTGAAGGTGTTCACCGGGGAGCTGTTTTTT. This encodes CASSLKVFTGELFF. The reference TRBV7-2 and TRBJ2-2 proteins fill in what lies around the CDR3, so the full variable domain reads GAGVSQSPSNKVTEKGKDVELRCDPISGHTALYWYRQSLGQGLEFLIYFQGNSAPDKSGLPSDRFSAERTGGSVSTLTIQRTQQEDSAVYLCASSLKVFTGELFFGEGSRLTVL.